Listed below are T cell receptor beta chains from one sample, sequenced in a study of T cell changes during pregnancy in multiple sclerosis. Generated by immunoSEQ multiplex PCR, the TCRdb table keeps only in-frame clones and is missing some. The sample carries roughly 38,000 clones, 85% to 95% recorded once. The sample here was CD4+ T cells from peripheral blood mononuclear cells, taken in the third trimester of pregnancy. Receptors were obtained from a female donor with multiple sclerosis, enrolled in a pregnancy study. The CDR3 runs from the conserved cysteine through the conserved F or W. The D gene is left open where the match is weak. Size values are once, few and many counts, or a class for expanded clones, and some rows have none.

TRBJ2-3 - - TRBV5-1 TGCGCCAGCAGCCCAACTCCCGGGTCGGATACGCAGTATTTT CASSPTPGSDTQYF
TRBJ1-2 - TRBD1 TRBV11-1 TGTGCCAGCAGCTTGGCCGCAGGGGGCAACTATGGCTACACCTTC CASSLAAGGNYGYTF
TRBJ2-1 - TRBD2 TRBV5-1 TGCGCCAGCAACCTACTAGCGGCACGTTACAATGAGCAGTTCTTC CASNLLAARYNEQFF
TRBJ2-1 - TRBD2 TRBV7-7 TGTGCCAGCAGCTTAGCGCCTAGCGGGGCGAGCTCCTACAATGAGCAGTTCTTC CASSLAPSGASSYNEQFF
TRBJ2-5 - - TRBV7-2 TGTGCCAGCAGGCCCCGTGGGACTCCAGAGACCCAGTACTTC CASRPRGTPETQYF
TRBJ2-7 - TRBD2 TRBV4-2 TGTGCCAGCAGCCAAGCTCGGACTAGCGGGGGGGGATCCTACGAGCAGTACTTC CASSQARTSGGGSYEQYF
TRBJ2-3 - - TRBV29-1 TGCAGCGGTGGAGGTTCCACAGATACGCAGTATTTT CSGGGSTDTQYF
TRBJ2-1 once TRBD2 TRBV18 TGTGCCAGCTCATCTATCGGGGGGACGGGGAATGAGCAGTTCTTC CASSSIGGTGNEQFF
TRBJ1-2 - TRBD1 TRBV5-1 TGCGCCAGCAGCTCCGATGGGACAGGGAGTCTTGGCTACACCTTC CASSSDGTGSLGYTF
TRBJ1-5 - - TRBV9 TGTGCCAGCAGCTACTCGGGGAGGGGAGGGCAGCCCCAGCATTTT CASSYSGRGGQPQHF
TRBJ2-1 - - TRBV13 TGTGCCAGCGCGGCAGCTTTTTACCTTAATGAGCAGTTCTTC CASAAAFYLNEQFF
TRBJ1-1 once - TRBV19 TGTGCCAGTAGTATCGTGGGGGGTCGGACTGAAGCTTTCTTT CASSIVGGRTEAFF
TRBJ2-7 - TRBD2 TRBV7-9 TGTGCCAGCAGCTTAACTAGCGGGGGATACGAGCAGTACTTC CASSLTSGGYEQYF
TRBJ2-1 - - TRBV7-9 TGTGCCAGCAGCTTAGTTCACGGGAATGAGCAGTTCTTC CASSLVHGNEQFF
TRBJ2-5 - - TRBV11-2 TGTGCCAGCAGCCCCCGCGAGAAGACCCAGTACTTC CASSPREKTQYF
TRBJ1-5 - TRBD1 TRBV28 TGTGCCAGCAGCGACTCCGGGGGACAGGGCTTTCAGCCCCAGCATTTT CASSDSGGQGFQPQHF
TRBJ2-6 - - TRBV5-1 TGCGCCAGCAGTTTGGGACTTGGGGCAGGGTTCGGGGCCAACGTCCTGACTTTC CASSLGLGAGFGANVLTF
TRBJ2-7 once TRBD1 TRBV29-1 TGCAGCGTTGAAGGTCCCGGGACAGGGAACAACGAGCAGTACTTC CSVEGPGTGNNEQYF
TRBJ1-3 - - TRBV13 TGTGCCAGCAGCTTACCGCCAGGGCTGGACACCATATATTTT CASSLPPGLDTIYF
TRBJ1-4 - - TRBV5-1 TGCGCCAGCAGCTTACAGGGAGCTAATGAAAAACTGTTTTTT CASSLQGANEKLFF
TRBJ1-4 - - TRBV7-9 TGTGCCAGCAGCTTAAGGGCAGGGGCCAATGAAAAACTGTTTTTT CASSLRAGANEKLFF
TRBJ2-7 - - TRBV5-4 TGTGCCAGCAGCTCCGGGACTCTGAGCTCCTACGAGCAGTACTTC CASSSGTLSSYEQYF
TRBJ1-2 - - TRBV6-5 TGTGCCAGCAGTTACTCGGCGGGCAGGGGTTACGGCTACACCTTC CASSYSAGRGYGYTF
TRBJ1-1 - - TRBV2 TGTGCCAGCAGCTTTCAGGTGAACACTGAAGCTTTCTTT CASSFQVNTEAFF
TRBJ2-4 - TRBD1 TRBV9 TGTGCCAGCAGCGCACAGGGGGCGGCCAAAAACATTCAGTACTTC CASSAQGAAKNIQYF
TRBJ1-1 - - TRBV27 TGTGCCAGCAGTCGCCTGACAGGTTCTATGAACACTGAAGCTTTCTTT CASSRLTGSMNTEAFF
TRBJ2-1 - - TRBV9 TGTGCCAGCAGCTCATTCCACCCAGGGAATGAGCAGTTCTTC CASSSFHPGNEQFF
TRBJ2-5 - - TRBV7-6 TGTGCCAGCAGCTTAGTTAGGAGGGAAGAGACCCAGTACTTC CASSLVRREETQYF
TRBJ2-7 - TRBD1 TRBV18 TGTGCCAGCTCACCAGGGACAGTTGATAGGGTGCAGTACTTC CASSPGTVDRVQYF
TRBJ2-7 few - TRBV5-1 TGCGCCAGTCGACTAGTCGCTAGTTCCTACGAGCAGTACTTC CASRLVASSYEQYF
TRBJ2-7 medium-sized - TRBV2 TGTGCCAGCAACGGACGGGATCGAATCTACGAGCAGTACTTC CASNGRDRIYEQYF
TRBJ2-7 - - TRBV29-1 TGCAGCGTGGACTGGGGATCATCCCCTTACGAGCAGTACTTC CSVDWGSSPYEQYF
TRBJ1-3 - - TRBV7-2 TGTGCCAGCAGCTTAGAGAGGGCCTTCTCTGGAAACACCATATATTTT CASSLERAFSGNTIYF
TRBJ2-7 - TRBD1 TRBV15 TGTGCCACCAGCAGAGGAAGACAGGGGGCGGGCGAGCAGTACTTC CATSRGRQGAGEQYF
TRBJ2-7 - - TRBV2 TGTGCCAGCAGTGCGACTAACTACGAGCAGTACTTC CASSATNYEQYF
TRBJ1-4 - - TRBV5-1 TGCGCCAGCAGCTTACGGGAGGGGACAAACTCACAACTGTTTTTT CASSLREGTNSQLFF
TRBJ2-1 - TRBD1 TRBV7-7 TGTGCCAGCAGCTCCTCCACGGCAGGGGGTGAGCAGTTCTTC CASSSSTAGGEQFF
TRBJ1-1 - - TRBV19 TGTGCCAGTAGTATCACGTGGGGAGGAAGTGTTGACACTGAAGCTTTCTTT CASSITWGGSVDTEAFF
TRBJ1-1 - - TRBV28 TGTGCCAGCAGTCCTGGCGGGGGGAGAGGCTCTGAAGCTTTCTTT CASSPGGGRGSEAFF
TRBJ1-4 few - TRBV25-1 TGTGCCAGCTCTCAACCTGGGGGCGAAAAACTGTTTTTT CASSQPGGEKLFF
TRBJ1-2 few - TRBV15 TGTGCCACCAGCGGAAGGGGTGGCTATGGCTACACCTTC CATSGRGGYGYTF
TRBJ2-7 - TRBD1 TRBV5-1 TGCGCCAGCCGCGGACAGGGGAGCTCCTACGAGCAGTACTTC CASRGQGSSYEQYF
TRBJ2-3 - TRBD2 TRBV7-9 TGTGCCAGCAGCGGACTAGCGGGTTTCACAGATACGCAGTATTTT CASSGLAGFTDTQYF
TRBJ2-1 - TRBD2 TRBV11-2 TGTGCCAGCAGCTTATTAGCGGGGGTCAATGAGCAGTTCTTC CASSLLAGVNEQFF
TRBJ2-1 once - TRBV7-8 TGTGCCAGCATCCCCCCCAGCAGGAATGAGCAGTTCTTC CASIPPSRNEQFF
TRBJ2-7 - TRBD1 TRBV11-2 TGTGCCAGCAGCTCCTCCTCCCGGACAGGAAGCCAAGAGCAGTACTTC CASSSSSRTGSQEQYF